Below, 18 T cell receptor beta chains from the same sample are listed, as sequenced in a study of response to subunit inactivated influenza vaccine. TCRdb reprocessed the RT-PCR reads via MiXCR and lists one record per CDR3 protein. The sample contains about 190,000 distinct CDR3 sequences, approximately 15% of which appear only once. The starting material was CD8+ T cells sorted from PBMCs, obtained approximately 5 days after vaccination. The receptors were sampled from a man aged 50 to 59 who received an inactivated influenza vaccine.

This clonotype was seen many times. V usage is TRBV29-1 and J usage is TRBJ2-1, with D perhaps TRBD2 (6 bases). The length of the CDR3 is 11 residues. CDR1 is SQVTM, CDR2 ANQGSEA, per germline. Trimming removed 7 bases from V and 9 bases from J, with 13 bases in between. CDR3 DNA sequence: TGCAGCGCCAGACTAGGGAGTGAGCAGTTCTTC. Amino acids: CSARLGSEQFF.

This chain connects TRBV3-1 to TRBJ2-3; 12 nucleotides match TRBD2. Trimming cost V 3 bases and J 5 bases; bases outside gene matches: 12. Germline loops: CDR1 LGHDT, CDR2 YNNKEL (reference sequence). The CDR3 sequence is 18 residues long. The chain's CDR3 is CASSHSWTSGEAIDTQYF. CDR3 sequence (DNA): TGTGCCAGCAGCCACTCATGGACTAGCGGGGAGGCTATAGATACGCAGTATTTT.

This clonotype was found many times. V and J are TRBV7-8 and TRBJ2-1, with 14 bases matching TRBD2. CDR1 and CDR2 (germline): SGHVS, FQNEAQ. The CDR3 has 15 amino acids. V shed 3 bases, J shed 6 bases, and the junction held 1 base outside the gene matches. The chain's CDR3 is CASSFGLAGGNEQFF. As DNA, the CDR3 is TGTGCCAGCAGCTTTGGACTAGCGGGAGGCAATGAGCAGTTCTTC.

This clonotype has just a few counts. The V and J genes are TRBV12-3 or TRBV12-4 and TRBJ2-3; 12 bases map to TRBD2. The CDR3 length is 16 residues. V shed 5 bases and J 1 base; nucleotides not matched to a gene: 4. CDR3 bases: TGTGCCAGCAGTCCTAGACTAGCGGGGGGCACAGATACGCAGTATTTT. Protein product: CASSPRLAGGTDTQYF.

The rearrangement joins TRBV7-6 to TRBJ2-1, with D possibly TRBD1 on 5 matching bases. The germline gives CDR1 SGHVS, CDR2 FNYEAQ. Trimming left V 1 base short and J 5 bases short, with 9 bases between. This CDR3 has 14 residues. The CDR3 DNA is TGTGCCAGCAGCTTAGGGGTAGGGGACAATGAGCAGTTCTTC. This translates into CASSLGVGDNEQFF. Supplemented by reference TRBV7-6 and TRBJ2-1, the full variable domain reads GAGVSQSPRYKVTKRGQDVALRCDPISGHVSLYWYRQALGQGPEFLTYFNYEAQQDKSGLPNDRFSAERPEGSISTLTIQRTEQRDSAMYRCASSLGVGDNEQFFGPGTRLTVL.

This sequence joins TRBV4-2 and TRBJ2-2, with TRBD2 matching 12 bases. The CDR3 extends over 17 amino acids. The germline V gene encodes CDR1 LGHNA and CDR2 YNFKEQ. V shed 1 base, J shed 8 bases, and the junction held 8 bases outside the gene matches. The CDR3, as DNA: TGTGCCAGCAGCCAAGGGCGACTAGCGGGAGTTTCTGGGGAGCTGTTTTTT. Translating gives CASSQGRLAGVSGELFF.

This clonotype appeared a few times. The chain carries TRBV30 and TRBJ2-1; 11 bases are shared with TRBD2. The CDR3 extends over 17 amino acids. The V segment lost 1 base and the J segment 9 bases; nucleotides outside the gene matches: 14. Germline CDR1 and CDR2: GTSNPN and SVGIG (reference sequence). As DNA, the CDR3 is TGTGCCTGGAGTGGAACTAGCGGGAGCGGGTTTGATACTGAGCAGTTCTTC. It codes for CAWSGTSGSGFDTEQFF.

Only a few counts were recorded for this clonotype. V and J are TRBV29-1 and TRBJ1-2, with a possible D match to TRBD1 (5 bases). Germline lookup yields CDR1 SQVTM and CDR2 ANQGSEA. The CDR3 has 11 amino acids. Trimming took off 6 bases at V and 2 bases at J, with 7 bases between the two ends. The CDR3 spells CSVTENYGYTF. The CDR3 DNA sequence: TGCAGCGTGACAGAGAACTATGGCTACACCTTC. Supplemented by reference TRBV29-1 and TRBJ1-2, the full variable domain reads SAVISQKPSRDICQRGTSLTIQCQVDSQVTMMFWYRQQPGQSLTLIATANQGSEATYESGFVIDKFPISRPNLTFSTLTVSNMSPEDSSIYLCSVTENYGYTFGSGTRLTVV.

This chain links TRBV15 with TRBJ2-1, with D possibly being TRBD1 or TRBD2 (5 bases each). V shed 3 bases and J shed 3 bases, with 12 bases lying between them. The CDR3 loop spans 15 amino acids. CDR1 LNHNV and CDR2 YYDKDF come from the germline V gene (reference sequence). The CDR3 nucleotides read TGTGCCACCAGCAGCCTCGGGGCCAGCTACAATGAGCAGTTCTTC. It yields the protein CATSSLGASYNEQFF.

The genes are TRBV9 and TRBJ2-5; 12 bases agree with TRBD2. This CDR3 has 17 residues. CDR1 and CDR2 from the germline V gene are SGDLS and YYNGEE. Germline trimming cut 0 bases from V and 5 bases from J; bases unmatched to any gene: 8. For the CDR3, the DNA is TGTGCCAGCAGCGTAGAGGCTAGCGGGGGGGATTTGGAGACCCAGTACTTC. Translating it yields CASSVEASGGDLETQYF. Full variable domain (missing parts from reference TRBV9 and TRBJ2-5): DSGVTQTPKHLITATGQRVTLRCSPRSGDLSVYWYQQSLDQGLQFLIQYYNGEERAKGNILERFSAQQFPDLHSELNLSSLELGDSALYFCASSVEASGGDLETQYFGPGTRLLVL.

The gene calls are TRBV7-9 and TRBJ2-3; perhaps TRBD2 as D (6 bases). The CDR3 consists of 14 residues. Germline CDR1 is SEHNR and CDR2 is FQNEAQ (reference sequence). Between the trimmed V and J ends, which lost 8 bases and 2 bases, there was a span of 14 bases. The CDR3 region has the DNA TGTGCCAGCGTCAGCGGCGGGGTCACAGATACGCAGTATTTT. As protein: CASVSGGVTDTQYF.

V gene TRBV5-6 combines with J gene TRBJ2-3, with 7 positions matching TRBD2. The V gene's germline CDR1 is SGHDT and CDR2 YYEEEE. After removal of 7 bases from V and 4 bases from J, the junction contained 3 bases not matched to a gene. The CDR3 has 12 residues. CDR3 amino acids: CASGGVPDTQYF. In DNA, the CDR3 is TGTGCCAGCGGGGGGGTCCCAGATACGCAGTATTTT.

This clonotype showed up just a few times. The chain is built from TRBV7-2 and TRBJ2-7; D remains ambiguous. V shed 0 bases and J shed 3 bases, with 6 bases lying between them. Germline V lookup: CDR1 SGHTA, CDR2 FQGNSA. This CDR3 is built from 13 residues. As DNA, the CDR3 is TGTGCCAGCAGCTTAGCCATAAGCTACGAGCAGTACTTC. Translated: CASSLAISYEQYF.

The J gene is TRBJ2-7, the V gene TRBV12-3 or TRBV12-4; maybe TRBD2 (6 bases). The CDR3 spans 15 residues. Trimming took 3 bases from V and 2 from J, leaving 14 bases between them. CDR3 DNA: TGTGCCAGCAGTTTGGGGGGTAAAGGAACCTACGAGCAGTACTTC. Amino acid sequence: CASSLGGKGTYEQYF.

The chain couples TRBV9 to TRBJ2-1; TRBD1 agrees at 7 bases. CDR1 and CDR2 from the germline V gene are SGDLS and YYNGEE. The CDR3 contains 16 residues. The junction had 12 bases not matched to a gene; V was cut back by 4 bases and J by 5 bases. The CDR3 DNA sequence: TGTGCCAGCAGCTCTACGGGACAGCTTCCAAACAATGAGCAGTTCTTC. It specifies CASSSTGQLPNNEQFF. The full variable domain, its missing parts supplied by reference TRBV9 and TRBJ2-1, is DSGVTQTPKHLITATGQRVTLRCSPRSGDLSVYWYQQSLDQGLQFLIQYYNGEERAKGNILERFSAQQFPDLHSELNLSSLELGDSALYFCASSSTGQLPNNEQFFGPGTRLTVL.

This clonotype was seen a handful of times. The V call is TRBV4-2, the J call TRBJ2-1, with no clear D. Germline values: CDR1 LGHNA, CDR2 YNFKEQ. Trimming cost V 0 bases and J 7 bases, with 13 bases left between them. The CDR3 loop spans 15 amino acids. The CDR3: CASSQDGLLKNEQFF. The CDR3 DNA is TGTGCCAGCAGCCAAGATGGGCTTCTTAAAAATGAGCAGTTCTTC.

This clonotype was counted a few times. The chain joins TRBV6-2 or TRBV6-3 to TRBJ2-7; possible D gene TRBD2, 6 bases. The CDR3 is 14 residues long. Germline values: CDR1 MNHEY, CDR2 SVGEGT. The V end was cut by 6 bases, the J end by 2 bases, with 14 bases between. CDR3 loop: CASSLRLVAYEQYF. In DNA form, the CDR3 reads TGTGCCAGCAGCCTCCGACTAGTTGCCTACGAGCAGTACTTC.

This clonotype turned up a few times. V gene TRBV9 combines with J gene TRBJ2-1, with 9 bases identical to TRBD2. V was clipped by 2 bases and J by 8 bases; unmatched bases: 11. The CDR3 has 16 residues. Germline V gene sequence: CDR1 SGDLS, CDR2 YYNGEE. The CDR3 bases are TGTGCCAGCAGCGTTCGGGGGGCTAGCGGGACACATGAGCAGTTCTTC. Its protein product is CASSVRGASGTHEQFF.